This T cell receptor beta chain was retrieved from a study of cytomegalovirus exposure and HLA in healthy donors. Primers included in the PCR were 60 Vbeta and 13 Jbeta primers. The repertoire was sequenced with immunoSEQ multiplex PCR; TCRdb's copy has only in-frame clones and lacks some. Its listing shows about 200,000 clones. Comment on this clone: Its target is not known.

The study's findings and limits: Researchers left out some V segments, among them TRBV6-2 and TRBV6-3, as indistinguishable. Only CMV serostatus was available as immune exposure information. Most TCR sequences were seen very rarely across donors, but some public TCRs occurred in many.

CDR3 length: 16 amino acids. Germline values: CDR1 MGHDK, CDR2 SYGVNS. With 3 bases removed from V and 2 bases from J, the gap between germline ends came to 13 bases. The V gene is TRBV25-1, the J gene TRBJ1-4; the D is unclear. The receptor was isolated from a girl aged 2 to 10 in good health and CMV-seropositive. Sequenced input: PBMCs. In nucleotides, the CDR3 is TGTGCCAGCAGTGAGATGAGGATTGCGACTAATGAAAAACTGTTTTTT. Translation gives CASSEMRIATNEKLFF.